These T cell receptor beta chains were read from a single sample in a study of T-cell reconstitution after alpha-beta-depleted transplantation in children. TCRdb re-called the PCR reads through MiXCR, storing one row per CDR3 protein. The sample includes 100,000 or so distinct CDR3 sequences, 20% to 30% of them seen just once. Sequenced here: PBMCs, sampled before TCRalphabeta/CD19-depleted stem cell transplant. Receptors were obtained from a boy between 2 and 10 years old with acute lymphoblastic leukemia, due to receive a stem cell transplant. The CDR3 runs from the conserved cysteine through the conserved F or W. D genes are given only for firm matches. Clone size is shown for a subset of rows, as once, few, many or a class of expanded clone.

d_call j_call clone_size v_call cdr3_aa cdr3_nt
NA TRBJ1-4 few TRBV29-1 CSVTTGSVKEKLFF TGCAGCGTGACGACAGGATCGGTTAAAGAAAAACTGTTTTTT
NA TRBJ1-1 few TRBV3-1 CASSPRATDPNTEAFF TGTGCCAGCAGCCCCAGAGCTACGGACCCGAACACTGAAGCTTTCTTT
NA TRBJ1-2 NA TRBV28 CASSRLGSSYTF TGTGCCAGCAGCAGACTTGGATCTAGCTACACCTTC
NA TRBJ2-1 many TRBV6-5 CASRMEGGGDLSYNEQFF TGTGCCAGCAGGATGGAGGGCGGAGGGGATCTCTCCTACAATGAGCAGTTCTTC
NA TRBJ2-7 many TRBV28 CASTRRVPYEQYF TGTGCCAGCACCCGGAGAGTCCCCTACGAGCAGTACTTC
NA TRBJ2-6 many TRBV4-1 CASRQGRAGHDSSGANVLTF TGCGCCAGCAGACAAGGGAGGGCGGGACACGATTCCTCTGGGGCCAACGTCCTGACTTTC
NA TRBJ2-5 many TRBV5-5 CASSLGANQETQYF TGTGCCAGCAGCTTGGGGGCTAACCAAGAGACCCAGTACTTC
NA TRBJ1-4 NA TRBV20-1 CSARDQGWFGEKLFF TGCAGTGCTAGAGATCAAGGATGGTTTGGTGAAAAACTGTTTTTT
NA TRBJ2-3 many TRBV5-1 CASSLEGISTDTQYF TGCGCCAGCAGCTTGGAGGGGATTAGCACAGATACGCAGTATTTT
TRBD2 TRBJ2-7 NA TRBV27 CASDRDYGREQYF TGTGCCAGCGATCGAGACTACGGGAGGGAGCAGTACTTC
NA TRBJ1-3 NA TRBV15 CATSHRTISGNTIYF TGTGCCACCAGCCATCGGACGATCTCTGGAAACACCATATATTTT
NA TRBJ2-1 few TRBV20-1 CSAKGPGAQQFF TGCAGTGCTAAAGGCCCCGGGGCCCAGCAGTTCTTC
NA TRBJ2-7 few TRBV5-1 CASSSDRPLGEQYF TGCGCCAGCAGCTCTGACAGGCCCCTAGGCGAGCAGTACTTC
TRBD1 TRBJ1-2 many TRBV6-5 CASRSQDREYTF TGTGCCAGCAGATCCCAGGACAGGGAATACACCTTC
TRBD2 TRBJ2-7 many TRBV4-3 CASSQDLVAGGISYEQYF TGCGCCAGCAGCCAGGATCTCGTAGCGGGAGGGATCTCCTACGAGCAGTACTTC
NA TRBJ2-7 NA TRBV18 CASSPTGTYEQYF TGTGCCAGCTCCCCGACAGGGACTTACGAGCAGTACTTC
TRBD2 TRBJ2-7 few TRBV20-1 CSARDSRLAGNYEQYF TGCAGTGCTAGAGATAGCCGACTAGCGGGAAACTACGAGCAGTACTTC
TRBD1 TRBJ2-1 NA TRBV3-1 CASSQVPGTGYGGRPFF TGTGCCAGCAGCCAAGTACCCGGGACAGGGTATGGAGGCCGTCCGTTCTTC
NA TRBJ2-7 few TRBV4-2 CASSQGEEGPSEQYF TGTGCCAGCAGCCAAGGTGAGGAGGGGCCGTCCGAGCAGTACTTC
NA TRBJ2-3 few TRBV5-5 CASSFMTRSSTDTQYF TGTGCCAGCAGCTTCATGACTAGATCTAGCACAGATACGCAGTATTTT
NA TRBJ1-1 few TRBV6-1 CASTKDRTNTEAFF TGTGCCAGCACCAAGGACAGAACTAACACTGAAGCTTTCTTT
NA TRBJ1-2 NA TRBV7-8 CASSLMVGRFGSDGYTF TGTGCCAGCAGCTTAATGGTTGGTAGGTTCGGTTCGGATGGCTACACCTTC
NA TRBJ2-1 few TRBV20-1 CSARDIAFYNEQFF TGCAGTGCTAGAGATATAGCCTTCTACAATGAGCAGTTCTTC
NA TRBJ2-3 NA TRBV24-1 CATSDRRLEGHTDTQYF TGTGCCACCAGTGATCGTCGACTAGAGGGGCACACAGATACGCAGTATTTT
NA TRBJ2-1 NA TRBV27 CASSLGSAPNEQFF TGTGCCAGCAGTTTAGGTTCAGCTCCCAATGAGCAGTTCTTC
NA TRBJ2-5 NA TRBV11-1 CASGIGGHQETQYF TGTGCCAGCGGGATTGGTGGACATCAAGAGACCCAGTACTTC
TRBD1 TRBJ2-2 many TRBV12-3/TRBV12-4 CASSYRGPNTGELFF TGTGCCAGCAGTTACAGGGGGCCGAACACCGGGGAGCTGTTTTTT
TRBD2 TRBJ2-3 few TRBV12-3/TRBV12-4 CASSRLADTDTQYF TGTGCCAGCAGTCGACTAGCTGACACAGATACGCAGTATTTT
TRBD2 TRBJ2-1 few TRBV29-1 CSVESGDYNEQFF TGCAGCGTTGAAAGCGGGGATTACAATGAGCAGTTCTTC
TRBD1 TRBJ2-7 few TRBV19 CASSMGDSSYEQYF TGTGCCAGTAGTATGGGGGACAGCTCCTACGAGCAGTACTTC
NA TRBJ1-2 NA TRBV2 CASRETPRPSLYGYTF TGTGCCAGCAGGGAGACACCGAGACCGTCCCTATATGGCTACACCTTC
NA TRBJ1-6 NA TRBV7-9 CASSHMYGHSPLHF TGTGCCAGCAGCCATATGTATGGGCATTCACCCCTCCACTTT
NA TRBJ1-2 few TRBV12-3/TRBV12-4 CASTLDNYGYTF TGTGCCAGCACCCTCGATAACTATGGCTACACCTTC
NA TRBJ1-2 few TRBV6-2/TRBV6-3 CASSSGYYGYTF TGTGCCAGCAGTTCAGGGTACTATGGCTACACCTTC
NA TRBJ2-3 few TRBV7-6 CASSSGGVNTQYF TGTGCCAGCAGCTCTGGGGGAGTCAATACGCAGTATTTT
TRBD2 TRBJ2-2 NA TRBV30 CAWRDQRASGGAGELFF TGTGCCTGGAGGGACCAGAGGGCTAGCGGAGGCGCCGGGGAGCTGTTTTTT
NA TRBJ2-1 few TRBV6-4 CASSNQAEGHNEQFF TGTGCCAGCAGCAATCAAGCGGAGGGGCACAATGAGCAGTTCTTC